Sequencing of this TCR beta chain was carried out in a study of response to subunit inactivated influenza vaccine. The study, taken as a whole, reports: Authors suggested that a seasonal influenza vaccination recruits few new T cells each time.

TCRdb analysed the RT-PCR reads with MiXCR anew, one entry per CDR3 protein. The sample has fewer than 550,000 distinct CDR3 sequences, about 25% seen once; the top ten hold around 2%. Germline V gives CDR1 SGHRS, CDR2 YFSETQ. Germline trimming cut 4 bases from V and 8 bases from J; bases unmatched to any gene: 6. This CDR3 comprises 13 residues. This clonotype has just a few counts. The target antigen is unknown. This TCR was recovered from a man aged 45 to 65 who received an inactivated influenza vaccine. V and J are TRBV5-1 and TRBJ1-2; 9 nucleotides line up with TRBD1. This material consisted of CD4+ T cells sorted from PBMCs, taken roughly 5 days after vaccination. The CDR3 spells CASSPDRGSGYTF. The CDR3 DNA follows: TGCGCCAGCAGCCCAGACAGGGGGAGCGGCTACACCTTC. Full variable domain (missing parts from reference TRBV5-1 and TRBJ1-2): KAGVTQTPRYLIKTRGQQVTLSCSPISGHRSVSWYQQTPGQGLQFLFEYFSETQRNKGNFPGRFSGRQFSNSRSEMNVSTLELGDSALYLCASSPDRGSGYTFGSGTRLTVV.